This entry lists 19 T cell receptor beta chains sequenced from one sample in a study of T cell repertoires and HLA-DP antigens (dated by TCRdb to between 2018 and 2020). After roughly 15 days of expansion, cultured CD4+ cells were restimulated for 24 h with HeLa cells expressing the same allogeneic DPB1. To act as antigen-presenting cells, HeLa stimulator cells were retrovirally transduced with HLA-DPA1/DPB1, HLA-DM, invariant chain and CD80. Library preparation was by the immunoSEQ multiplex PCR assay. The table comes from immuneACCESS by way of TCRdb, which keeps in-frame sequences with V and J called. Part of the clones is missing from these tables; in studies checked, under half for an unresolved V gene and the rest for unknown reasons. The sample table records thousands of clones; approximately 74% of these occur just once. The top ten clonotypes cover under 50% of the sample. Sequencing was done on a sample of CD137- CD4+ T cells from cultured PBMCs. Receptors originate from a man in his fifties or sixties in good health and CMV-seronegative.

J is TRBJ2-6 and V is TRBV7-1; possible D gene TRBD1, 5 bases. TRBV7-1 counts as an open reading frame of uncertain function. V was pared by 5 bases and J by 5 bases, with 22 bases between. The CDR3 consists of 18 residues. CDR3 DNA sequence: TGTGCCAGCAGCGTGACGGAACGAGGACAAAGTCGGGCCAACGTCCTGACTTTC. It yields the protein CASSVTERGQSRANVLTF.

DNA for the CDR3: TGCGCCAGCAGCCCCCGGGCGGGAGGACGGTACGAGCAGTACTTC. Protein sequence: CASSPRAGGRYEQYF. The chain combines TRBV5-1 with TRBJ2-7; 8 bases match TRBD2. Germline V CDR1 and CDR2: SGHRS, YFSETQ. J was trimmed by 4 bases and V by 4 bases; bases with no gene match: 10. The CDR3 length is 15 residues.

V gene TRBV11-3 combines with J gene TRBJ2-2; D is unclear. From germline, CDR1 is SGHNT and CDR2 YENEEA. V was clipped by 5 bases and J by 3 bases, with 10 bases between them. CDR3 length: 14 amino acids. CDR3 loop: CASSRVPDTGELFF. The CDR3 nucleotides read TGTGCCAGCAGCCGGGTTCCCGACACCGGGGAGCTGTTTTTT.

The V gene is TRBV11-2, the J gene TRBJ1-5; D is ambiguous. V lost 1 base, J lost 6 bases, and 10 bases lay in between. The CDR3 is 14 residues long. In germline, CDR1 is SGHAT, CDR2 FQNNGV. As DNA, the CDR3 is TGTGCCAGCAGCTTAGGAGATGTGGGTCAGCCCCAGCATTTT. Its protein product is CASSLGDVGQPQHF.

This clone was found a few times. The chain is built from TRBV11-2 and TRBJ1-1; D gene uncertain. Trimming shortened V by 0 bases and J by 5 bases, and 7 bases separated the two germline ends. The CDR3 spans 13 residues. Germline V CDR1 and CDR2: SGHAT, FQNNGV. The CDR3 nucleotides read TGTGCCAGCAGCTTAGACGGTAGAACTGAAGCTTTCTTT. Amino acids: CASSLDGRTEAFF.

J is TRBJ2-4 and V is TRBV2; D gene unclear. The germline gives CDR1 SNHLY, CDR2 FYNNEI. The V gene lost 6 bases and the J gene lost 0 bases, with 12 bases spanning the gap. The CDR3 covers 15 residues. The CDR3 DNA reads TGTGCCAGCAGCGACCTGATTCTAGCCAAAAACATTCAGTACTTC. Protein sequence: CASSDLILAKNIQYF.

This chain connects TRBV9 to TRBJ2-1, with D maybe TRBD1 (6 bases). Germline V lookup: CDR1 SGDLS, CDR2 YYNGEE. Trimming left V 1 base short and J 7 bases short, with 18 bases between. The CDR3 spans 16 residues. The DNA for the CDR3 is TGTGCCAGCAGCGTAACAACAGGGATCCGACTAAATGAGCAGTTCTTC. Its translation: CASSVTTGIRLNEQFF.

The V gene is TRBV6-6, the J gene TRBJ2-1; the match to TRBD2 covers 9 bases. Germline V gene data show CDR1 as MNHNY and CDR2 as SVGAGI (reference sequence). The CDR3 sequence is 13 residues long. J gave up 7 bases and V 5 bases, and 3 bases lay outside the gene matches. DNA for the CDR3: TGTGCCAGCAGTCCGGGACTAGCAAATGAGCAGTTCTTC. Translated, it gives CASSPGLANEQFF.

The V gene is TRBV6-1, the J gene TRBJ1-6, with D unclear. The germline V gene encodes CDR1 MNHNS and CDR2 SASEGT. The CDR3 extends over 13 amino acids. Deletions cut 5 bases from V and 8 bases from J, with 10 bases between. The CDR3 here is CASSWSGDSPLHF. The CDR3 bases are TGTGCCAGCAGTTGGTCAGGAGATTCACCCCTCCACTTT.

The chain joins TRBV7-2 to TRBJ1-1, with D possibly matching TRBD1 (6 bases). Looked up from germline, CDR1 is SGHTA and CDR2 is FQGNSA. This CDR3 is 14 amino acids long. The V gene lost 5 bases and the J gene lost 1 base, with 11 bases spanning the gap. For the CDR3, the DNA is TGTGCCAGCAGCACGGGACATTCGAACACTGAAGCTTTCTTT. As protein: CASSTGHSNTEAFF.

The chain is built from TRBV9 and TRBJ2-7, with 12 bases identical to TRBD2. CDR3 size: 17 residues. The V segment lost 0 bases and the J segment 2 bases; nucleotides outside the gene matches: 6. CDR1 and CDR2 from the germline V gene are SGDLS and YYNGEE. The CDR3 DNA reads TGTGCCAGCAGCGTAGGGACTAGCGGGGCTAGGACCTACGAGCAGTACTTC. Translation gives CASSVGTSGARTYEQYF.

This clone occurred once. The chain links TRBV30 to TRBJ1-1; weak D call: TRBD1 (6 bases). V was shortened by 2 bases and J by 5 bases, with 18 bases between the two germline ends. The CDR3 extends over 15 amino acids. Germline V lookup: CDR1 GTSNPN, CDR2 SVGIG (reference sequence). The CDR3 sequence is CAWSLRDLGGTEAFF. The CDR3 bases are TGTGCCTGGAGTCTGCGGGACCTAGGGGGTACTGAAGCTTTCTTT.

This CDR3 is CASSLEAPENSNQPQHF. Here the CDR3 DNA reads TGCGCCAGCAGCTTGGAGGCGCCAGAAAATAGCAATCAGCCCCAGCATTTT. This chain uses TRBV5-1 with TRBJ1-5; D is unresolved. The CDR3 is made up of 17 amino acids. Germline V gene sequence: CDR1 SGHRS, CDR2 YFSETQ. Between the trimmed V and J ends, which lost 0 bases and 0 bases, there was a span of 13 bases.

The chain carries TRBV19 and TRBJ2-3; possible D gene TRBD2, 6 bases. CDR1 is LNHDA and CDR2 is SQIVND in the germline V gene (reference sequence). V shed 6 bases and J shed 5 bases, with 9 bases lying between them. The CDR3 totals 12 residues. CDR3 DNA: TGTGCCAGTAGACAAGCGGGAGATACGCAGTATTTT. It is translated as CASRQAGDTQYF.

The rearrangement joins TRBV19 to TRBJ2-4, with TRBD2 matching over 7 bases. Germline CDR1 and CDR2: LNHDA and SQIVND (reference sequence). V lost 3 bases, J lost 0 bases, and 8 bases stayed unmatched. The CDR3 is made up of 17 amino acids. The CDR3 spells CASSIGASGLAKNIQYF. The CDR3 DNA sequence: TGTGCCAGTAGTATTGGGGCTAGCGGCCTAGCCAAAAACATTCAGTACTTC.

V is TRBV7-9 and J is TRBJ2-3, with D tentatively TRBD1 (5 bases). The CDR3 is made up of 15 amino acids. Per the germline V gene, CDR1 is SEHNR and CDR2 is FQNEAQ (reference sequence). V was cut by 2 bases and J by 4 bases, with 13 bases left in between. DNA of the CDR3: TGTGCCAGCAGCTTAAGTAGGGGTTTACCAGATACGCAGTATTTT. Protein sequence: CASSLSRGLPDTQYF. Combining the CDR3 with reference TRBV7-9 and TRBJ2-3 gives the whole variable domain DTGVSQNPRHKITKRGQNVTFRCDPISEHNRLYWYRQTLGQGPEFLTYFQNEAQLEKSRLLSDRFSAERPKGSFSTLEIQRTEQGDSAMYLCASSLSRGLPDTQYFGPGTRLTVL.

CDR3 amino acids: CAWSELALYEQYF. CDR3 sequence (DNA): TGTGCCTGGAGTGAACTAGCGCTTTACGAGCAGTACTTC. This chain connects TRBV30 to TRBJ2-7; 7 bases are a match to TRBD2. The length of the CDR3 is 13 residues. Looked up from germline, CDR1 is GTSNPN and CDR2 is SVGIG (reference sequence). V lost 1 base to trimming and J lost 4 bases; unmatched junction nucleotides: 4. The entire variable domain, with the rest obtained from reference TRBV30 and TRBJ2-7, is as follows: SQTIHQWPATLVQPVGSPLSLECTVEGTSNPNLYWYRQAAGRGLQLLFYSVGIGQISSEVPQNLSASRPQDRQFILSSKKLLLSDSGFYLCAWSELALYEQYFGPGTRLTVT.

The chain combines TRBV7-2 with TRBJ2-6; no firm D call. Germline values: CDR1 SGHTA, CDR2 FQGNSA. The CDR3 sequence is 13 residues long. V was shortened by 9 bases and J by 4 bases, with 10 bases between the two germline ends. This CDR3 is CARGIPGANVLTF. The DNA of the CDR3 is TGTGCCAGGGGGATCCCCGGGGCCAACGTCCTGACTTTC.

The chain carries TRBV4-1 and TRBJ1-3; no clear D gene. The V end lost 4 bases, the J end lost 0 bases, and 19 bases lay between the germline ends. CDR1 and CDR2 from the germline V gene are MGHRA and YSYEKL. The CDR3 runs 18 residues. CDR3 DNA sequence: TGCGCCAGCAGCCCTCGGCTGGGCGGGCGGAACTCTGGAAACACCATATATTTT. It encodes CASSPRLGGRNSGNTIYF.